This T cell receptor beta chain was observed in a study of T cell repertoires in cytomegalovirus infection. The V and J ends lost 5 bases and 5 bases, in that order; junction bases with no gene match: 11. The CDR3 consists of 16 residues. The germline V gene has CDR1 MDHEN and CDR2 SYDVKM. A few counts support this clonotype. TCRdb recomputed calls from the reads with MiXCR, one row per CDR3 protein. The sample includes nearly 650,000 distinct CDR3 sequences, 24% of them seen just once. The chain uses TRBV28 and TRBJ2-5; the match to TRBD1 covers 10 bases. The clonotype was recovered from a human donor in good health (CMV status not recorded). Some clones in this sample may be carry-over from other donors' samples. Material for sequencing was CD8+ T cells from PBMCs. The CDR3 DNA reads TGTGCCAGCAGTCTTGTGGGGGGACAGGGGCGCGAGACCCAGTACTTC. Its translation is CASSLVGGQGRETQYF. Based on the CDR3 plus reference TRBV28 and TRBJ2-5, the full variable domain is DVKVTQSSRYLVKRTGEKVFLECVQDMDHENMFWYRQDPGLGLRLIYFSYDVKMKEKGDIPEGYSVSREKKERFSLILESASTNQTSMYLCASSLVGGQGRETQYFGPGTRLLVL.